The text below deals with one T cell receptor beta chain. The antigen remains undetermined. Sequencing used immunoSEQ multiplex PCR; TCRdb keeps in-frame clones, though not all of them. The sample carries under 40,000 clones, about 92% recorded once. The data are from a study of multiple sclerosis patients with progressive multifocal leukoencephalopathy. Whole-study context: The control group, sampled over time, had multiple sclerosis, received natalizumab and did not develop PML. General observations from the study: Clones expanded at PML were already present before and during natalizumab. Less diverse TRB repertoires were suggested in most PML patients.

Time point denoted: before natalizumab initiation. T0 blood was collected before the first natalizumab infusion. Germline assignment: CDR1 SGHTA and CDR2 FQGTGA. The CDR3 runs to 14 residues. V lost 3 bases and J 5 bases, leaving 12 bases between the germline ends. The sample consisted of PBMCs. This TCR was recovered from a man aged 25 to 40 with multiple sclerosis. V usage is TRBV7-3 and J usage is TRBJ2-3; weak D call: TRBD1 (8 bases). The CDR3 region is CASSLTGEGDTQYF. CDR3 bases: TGTGCCAGCAGCTTGACAGGGGAGGGAGATACGCAGTATTTT.